This T cell receptor beta chain comes out of a study of T cell changes during pregnancy in multiple sclerosis. CDR1 MNHEY and CDR2 SMNVEV come from the germline V gene (reference sequence). The CDR3 contains 17 residues. V lost 0 bases to trimming and J lost 1 base, with 13 bases between them. TCRdb's copy holds only in-frame clones and misses some; the assay was immunoSEQ multiplex PCR. The sample includes tens of thousands of clones, about 92% of them seen just once. This chain joins TRBV27 and TRBJ2-1; D might be TRBD2 (6 bases). The source was CD8+ T cells from peripheral blood mononuclear cells, collected in the second trimester of pregnancy. The sequence derives from a female donor with multiple sclerosis, enrolled in a pregnancy study. DNA of the CDR3: TGTGCCAGCAGTTTATCGGGAGGAGTAGCGTCCTACAATGAGCAGTTCTTC. As protein: CASSLSGGVASYNEQFF.